One and the same sample provided the 20 T cell receptor beta chains below, sequenced in a study of T-cell reconstitution after alpha-beta-depleted transplantation in children. Preparation of the TCRbeta library involved a method that used unique molecular identifiers. TCRdb ran MiXCR on the PCR reads and lists one entry per CDR3 protein. Of some 200,000 distinct CDR3 sequences listed, roughly 9.1% were seen once; the top ten hold roughly 36%. The sequenced sample was PBMCs, mostly from graft donor cells, obtained 360 days after TCRalphabeta/CD19-depleted stem cell transplant. Receptors were obtained from a male patient aged 2-15 years who had a stem cell transplant for acute myeloid leukemia, so the T cells may come from the graft donor.

This clonotype was seen a handful of times. This chain joins TRBV6-1 and TRBJ1-2, with D possibly being TRBD1 (5 bases). Germline CDR1 and CDR2: MNHNS and SASEGT. CDR3 length equals 14 residues. V lost 6 bases and J lost 2, with 13 bases in between. The CDR3 DNA reads as TGTGCCAGCAGGGCGGGGGTGGAGAACTATGGCTACACCTTC. This encodes CASRAGVENYGYTF.

In this sample, this clonotype turned up many times. The chain employs TRBV29-1 and TRBJ2-5, with D perhaps matching TRBD2 (6 bases). V was pared by 6 bases and J by 5 bases, with 16 bases between. The germline V gene encodes CDR1 SQVTM and CDR2 ANQGSEA. This CDR3 is built from 13 residues. CDR3 amino acids: CSVQGGVIETQYF. The CDR3 nucleotides read TGCAGCGTGCAGGGAGGAGTAATCGAGACCCAGTACTTC. The full variable domain, in which reference TRBV29-1 and TRBJ2-5 provide the parts outside the CDR3, is SAVISQKPSRDICQRGTSLTIQCQVDSQVTMMFWYRQQPGQSLTLIATANQGSEATYESGFVIDKFPISRPNLTFSTLTVSNMSPEDSSIYLCSVQGGVIETQYFGPGTRLLVL.

At least ten counts were recorded for this clonotype. The J gene is TRBJ2-2, the V gene TRBV9; the D gene is possibly TRBD2 (5 bases). V was trimmed by 4 bases and J by 5 bases, leaving 12 bases between them. CDR1 and CDR2 from the germline V gene are SGDLS and YYNGEE. There are 14 residues in the CDR3. The CDR3 sequence is CASSRSGETGELFF. CDR3 coding DNA: TGTGCCAGCAGCCGCTCCGGGGAAACCGGGGAGCTGTTTTTT.

Only a few counts were recorded for this clonotype. The V call is TRBV5-1, the J call TRBJ2-1, with D unclear. Germline loops: CDR1 SGHRS, CDR2 YFSETQ. This CDR3 has 14 amino acids. The germline V and J ends were trimmed by 0 bases and 3 bases, with 7 bases remaining between them. The CDR3 loop reads CASSLVADYNEQFF. The CDR3 bases are TGCGCCAGCAGCTTGGTTGCGGACTACAATGAGCAGTTCTTC.

The sample holds a few counts of this clonotype. J is TRBJ2-5 and V is TRBV29-1; a possible D gene is TRBD2 (6 bases). V lost 5 bases to trimming and J lost 5 bases, with 15 bases between them. The CDR3 is 13 residues long. Germline loops: CDR1 SQVTM, CDR2 ANQGSEA. CDR3 DNA: TGCAGCGTTTGGGACTGGAGGCATGAGACCCAGTACTTC. The encoded protein is CSVWDWRHETQYF.

This clonotype was detected only a few times. J is TRBJ2-7 and V is TRBV28, with 8 bases aligning to TRBD1. There are 14 residues in the CDR3. Trimming removed 6 bases from V and 3 bases from J; junction bases left unmatched: 7. From germline, CDR1 is MDHEN and CDR2 SYDVKM. CDR3 protein: CASSGGQGFYEQYV. The CDR3 region has the DNA TGTGCCAGCAGCGGCGGACAGGGTTTCTACGAGCAGTACGTC.

The chain carries TRBV12-3 or TRBV12-4 and TRBJ2-7; the match to TRBD2 covers 8 bases. This CDR3 is 15 amino acids long. The V gene end was trimmed by 6 bases and the J gene end by 2 bases; junction bases not matched to a gene: 9. Here the CDR3 reads CASSPSGSSPYEQYF. The CDR3 DNA sequence: TGTGCCAGCAGCCCCAGCGGGAGCTCTCCCTACGAGCAGTACTTC.

The chain joins TRBV4-1 to TRBJ2-6, with D possibly called TRBD1 or TRBD2 (6 bases each). The ends were cut back, 7 bases at V and 2 bases at J, with 15 bases in the middle. CDR3 length: 16 amino acids. Germline CDR1 is MGHRA and CDR2 is YSYEKL. The CDR3 region is CASMKGGWAGANVLTF. CDR3 bases: TGCGCCAGCATGAAAGGGGGGTGGGCTGGGGCCAACGTCCTGACTTTC.

Only a few counts were recorded for this clonotype. The CDR3 DNA sequence: TGTGCCAGCAGCTTATGGGGGGGCCAGCCCCAGCATTTT. Amino acid sequence: CASSLWGGQPQHF. The chain employs TRBV7-9 and TRBJ1-5; D possibly corresponds to TRBD1 (6 bases). Trimming pared 2 bases from V and 7 bases from J, leaving 9 bases between. The germline V gene has CDR1 SEHNR and CDR2 FQNEAQ (reference sequence). The CDR3 is 13 residues long.

This clonotype was seen ten or more times. The chain links TRBV12-3 or TRBV12-4 to TRBJ2-5; 10 nucleotides agree with TRBD2. The CDR3 length is 18 residues. V lost 1 base and J lost 0; bases outside the gene matches: 8. For the CDR3, the DNA is TGTGCCAGCAGTTTAGACCCAGCTAGCGGGAGATACCAAGAGACCCAGTACTTC. It encodes CASSLDPASGRYQETQYF.

This clonotype was recorded many times. This chain joins TRBV4-3 and TRBJ2-7; weak D call: TRBD1 (5 bases). Germline V gene data show CDR1 as LGHNA and CDR2 as YSLEER. V gave up 0 bases and J gave up 2 bases, with 8 bases separating them. This CDR3 spans 14 amino acids. Written as DNA, the CDR3 is TGCGCCAGCAGCCAAGATCCAGGGCCCTACGAGCAGTACTTC. Its translation is CASSQDPGPYEQYF.

The genes are TRBV9 and TRBJ2-2, with 9 bases identical to TRBD2. Trimming cost V 1 base and J 6 bases; bases outside gene matches: 13. CDR3 length: 18 residues. CDR1 is SGDLS and CDR2 is YYNGEE in the germline V gene. In DNA form, the CDR3 reads TGTGCCAGCAGCGTACGGGTTAGCGGGGGTCTGTCGGCCGGGGAGCTGTTTTTT. Protein sequence: CASSVRVSGGLSAGELFF.

The rearrangement joins TRBV20-1 to TRBJ2-1; D is unclear. Germline V CDR1 and CDR2: DFQATT, SNEGSKA (reference sequence). With 1 base removed from V and 0 bases from J, the gap between germline ends came to 7 bases. The CDR3 length is 14 residues. The CDR3 coding sequence is TGCAGTGCTAGAGGCGAAACCTCCTACAATGAGCAGTTCTTC. It codes for CSARGETSYNEQFF.

The sample holds a few counts of this clonotype. This chain links TRBV29-1 with TRBJ2-6; D unresolved. Per germline, CDR1 SQVTM and CDR2 ANQGSEA. CDR3 length equals 16 residues. V shed 3 bases and J shed 0 bases, with 12 bases lying between them. The CDR3 DNA sequence: TGCAGCGTTGAGTCCCGTCGAACCTCTGGGGCCAACGTCCTGACTTTC. This sequence encodes CSVESRRTSGANVLTF.

The chain uses TRBV3-1 and TRBJ2-1; 8 nucleotides align to TRBD2. The CDR3 consists of 16 residues. Germline V CDR1 and CDR2: LGHDT, YNNKEL (reference sequence). V shed 4 bases and J 4 bases; nucleotides not matched to a gene: 9. The CDR3 sequence: CASSPHPSGFYNEQFF. The CDR3 nucleotides read TGTGCCAGCAGCCCACATCCTAGCGGGTTTTACAATGAGCAGTTCTTC.

This clonotype was found a few times. J is TRBJ2-1 and V is TRBV29-1, with 9 positions matching TRBD2. Germline CDR1 is SQVTM and CDR2 is ANQGSEA. V gave up 7 bases and J gave up 2 bases; unmatched junction bases: 6. The CDR3 is 14 residues long. The CDR3 here is CSGSRTSAYNEQFF. The CDR3 nucleotides are TGCAGCGGATCTCGGACTAGCGCCTACAATGAGCAGTTCTTC.

The chain links TRBV14 to TRBJ2-7, with TRBD2 as a possible D gene (5 bases). Trimming cost V 1 base and J 2 bases, with 24 bases left between them. The CDR3 contains 19 residues. The germline gives CDR1 SGHDN, CDR2 FVKESK. CDR3 loop: CASSQATASRRYRAYEQYF. CDR3 sequence (DNA): TGTGCCAGCAGCCAAGCAACCGCTTCAAGGAGGTATCGCGCCTACGAGCAGTACTTC.

This clonotype was counted ten times or more. CDR3 sequence reads: CASSQGHGTEAFF. DNA for the CDR3: TGCGCCAGCAGCCAGGGACACGGCACTGAAGCTTTCTTT. The chain joins TRBV5-1 to TRBJ1-1, with a tentative D call TRBD1 (6 bases). Germline CDR1 and CDR2: SGHRS and YFSETQ. The CDR3 sequence is 13 residues long. The V and J ends lost 4 bases and 4 bases respectively, with 11 bases between them.

In this sample, this clonotype turned up many times. V is TRBV12-3 or TRBV12-4 and J is TRBJ2-7; 8 nucleotides line up with TRBD2. V shed 7 bases and J 5 bases; nucleotides not matched to a gene: 10. The CDR3 is 14 amino acids. The CDR3 sequence is CASNERERGNEQYF. The CDR3 DNA reads TGTGCCAGCAACGAGCGGGAGAGGGGGAACGAGCAGTACTTC.

This chain connects TRBV4-1 to TRBJ2-7; 9 bases line up with TRBD1. V trimming: 3 bases; J trimming: 3 bases; junction bases outside the gene matches: 3. Per the germline V gene, CDR1 is MGHRA and CDR2 is YSYEKL. The CDR3 totals 14 residues. CDR3 region: CASSHRTGDYEQYV. As DNA, the CDR3 is TGCGCCAGCAGCCACCGGACAGGGGACTACGAGCAGTACGTC.